These 15 T cell receptor beta chains originate from one sample sequenced in a study of OX40 agonist ivuxolimab in advanced cancers. The method was immunoSEQ multiplex PCR; TCRdb's version includes in-frame clones alone and lacks a portion of them. The repertoire has 20,000 to 25,000 clones, 88% of them found once; the top ten carry roughly 25%. The sample here was CD4+ or CD8+ T cells sorted from blood, taken in a trial of the OX40 agonist ivuxolimab. These TCRs come from an adult with an advanced solid tumor such as melanoma, head and neck, liver or kidney cancer.

The chain couples TRBV7-6 to TRBJ1-1; TRBD1 is a possible D gene (6 bases). The CDR3 sequence is 12 residues long. Trimming left V 5 bases short and J 6 bases short, with 10 bases between. CDR1 and CDR2 from the germline V gene are SGHVS and FNYEAQ. This CDR3 reads CASSHQGPEAFF. The CDR3 DNA reads as TGTGCCAGCAGCCACCAGGGGCCTGAAGCTTTCTTT.

The chain uses TRBV19 and TRBJ2-3; 7 bases are shared with TRBD1. Germline V gene sequence: CDR1 LNHDA, CDR2 SQIVND (reference sequence). The junction had 6 bases not matched to a gene; V was cut back by 3 bases and J by 0 bases. CDR3 size: 16 residues. The CDR3 region has the DNA TGTGCCAGTAGTATTATATCGACAGGGAGCACAGATACGCAGTATTTT. Amino acids: CASSIISTGSTDTQYF.

V gene TRBV11-3 combines with J gene TRBJ2-2, with TRBD1 matching over 10 bases. The CDR3 is 15 amino acids. The J segment lost 7 bases and the V segment lost 5 bases, leaving 7 bases of the junction unmatched. The V gene's germline CDR1 is SGHNT and CDR2 YENEEA. CDR3 sequence (DNA): TGTGCCAGCAGCCCAGCGGACAGGGGGATCGGGGAGCTGTTTTTT. Its translation: CASSPADRGIGELFF.

The CDR3 reads CASSFRDRGYEQYF. For the CDR3, the DNA is TGTGCCAGCAGCTTCAGGGACAGGGGCTACGAGCAGTACTTC. This chain connects TRBV11-2 to TRBJ2-7; 10 bases agree with TRBD1. The CDR3 is 14 residues long. The germline V gene encodes CDR1 SGHAT and CDR2 FQNNGV. Trimming removed 3 bases from V and 3 bases from J; junction bases left unmatched: 2.

The rearrangement uses TRBV4-1 and TRBJ1-5; D gene unclear. Trimming stripped 1 base from V and 7 bases from J, with 14 bases between. Germline lookup yields CDR1 MGHRA and CDR2 YSYEKL. CDR3 length: 15 amino acids. In DNA, the CDR3 is TGCGCCAGCAGCCAAGCTACTTTCGGAGGACAGCCCCAGCATTTT. Its protein is CASSQATFGGQPQHF.

The genes are TRBV27 and TRBJ1-1; D ambiguous. The V end lost 5 bases, the J end lost 0 bases, and 7 bases lay between the germline ends. CDR1 and CDR2 (germline): MNHEY, SMNVEV (reference sequence). This CDR3 is 13 amino acids long. CDR3 coding DNA: TGTGCCAGCAGTCTCCAGATGAACACTGAAGCTTTCTTT. Protein: CASSLQMNTEAFF.

The chain couples TRBV6-5 to TRBJ2-2; D uncertain. The CDR3 extends over 14 amino acids. With 0 bases removed from V and 5 bases from J, the gap between germline ends came to 7 bases. Germline-derived CDR1 and CDR2 are MNHEY and SVGAGI. In nucleotides, the CDR3 is TGTGCCAGCAGTTACTCGATCAGTACCGGGGAGCTGTTTTTT. Translated: CASSYSISTGELFF.

The chain links TRBV28 to TRBJ2-1, with D perhaps TRBD1 or TRBD2 (6 bases each). V lost 5 bases to trimming and J lost 0 bases, with 17 bases between them. Germline V lookup: CDR1 MDHEN, CDR2 SYDVKM. This CDR3 region has 17 residues. This CDR3 is CASSQTHGGPSYNEQFF. CDR3 sequence (DNA): TGTGCCAGCAGTCAGACTCACGGGGGCCCCTCCTACAATGAGCAGTTCTTC.

The V and J genes are TRBV7-9 and TRBJ1-1; D gene ambiguous. V shed 2 bases and J shed 6 bases, with 7 bases lying between them. Germline CDR1 and CDR2: SEHNR and FQNEAQ (reference sequence). The CDR3 consists of 12 residues. CDR3 nucleotides: TGTGCCAGCAGCTTAATAAAGTCTGAAGCTTTCTTT. It yields the protein CASSLIKSEAFF.

The J gene is TRBJ1-2, the V gene TRBV2; tentatively, D is TRBD1 (5 bases). Trimming pared 6 bases from V and 0 bases from J, leaving 17 bases between. The CDR3 loop spans 16 amino acids. Germline-derived CDR1 and CDR2 are SNHLY and FYNNEI. CDR3 loop: CASRGEGLRANYGYTF. CDR3 sequence (DNA): TGTGCCAGCAGGGGGGAGGGCCTAAGAGCTAACTATGGCTACACCTTC.

The V gene is TRBV11-2, the J gene TRBJ2-5; 9 bases map to TRBD1. The CDR3 covers 15 residues. With 8 bases clipped from V and 1 base from J, the junction kept 8 bases outside the gene matches. Germline V gene sequence: CDR1 SGHAT, CDR2 FQNNGV. The chain's CDR3 is CASETGTGTQETQYF. The CDR3 DNA reads as TGTGCCAGCGAAACCGGGACAGGGACCCAAGAGACCCAGTACTTC.

Turning to this clone: The CDR3 carries no conserved terminal phenylalanine or tryptophan, so it likely arises from a read error. V and J are TRBV19 and TRBJ1-2; unclear D gene. With 7 bases removed from V and 1 base from J, the gap between germline ends came to 16 bases. This CDR3 is built from 15 residues. Germline loops: CDR1 LNHDA, CDR2 SQIVND (reference sequence). CDR3 sequence (DNA): TGTGCCAGTACCCTGTCGGACTCCCTTAACTATGGCTACACCCTC. It translates to CASTLSDSLNYGYTL.

The chain links TRBV9 to TRBJ2-5; TRBD2 matches 9 bases. Unmatched junction bases numbered 4, after V lost 4 bases and J lost 3 bases. This CDR3 has 14 amino acids. Germline assignment: CDR1 SGDLS and CDR2 YYNGEE. The CDR3 protein is CASSRAGGKETQYF. CDR3 DNA: TGTGCCAGCAGCAGAGCGGGGGGAAAAGAGACCCAGTACTTC.

The chain employs TRBV7-3 and TRBJ2-1; D may match TRBD1 or TRBD2 (5 bases each). Deletions cut 4 bases from V and 11 bases from J, with 12 bases between. The CDR3 consists of 12 residues. CDR1 and CDR2 (germline): SGHTA, FQGTGA. CDR3 nucleotide sequence: TGTGCCAGCAGCTACGGGACGCCCAAGCAGTTCTTC. This gives the protein CASSYGTPKQFF.

This clone came up a few times. The V and J genes are TRBV2 and TRBJ2-7, with 11 bases that match TRBD2. J lost 7 bases, V lost 4 bases, and 9 bases had no gene match. Germline V gives CDR1 SNHLY, CDR2 FYNNEI. This CDR3 spans 15 amino acids. CDR3 in amino acids: CASSASSGRAVEQYF. CDR3 nucleotide sequence: TGTGCCAGCAGTGCGAGTAGCGGGAGGGCCGTAGAGCAGTACTTC.